This entry lists 11 T cell receptor beta chains sequenced from one sample in a study of prognosis after radiotherapy for stage I lung cancer. The authors amplified TCR beta CDR3 from genomic DNA using two-round multiplex PCR. Primers were specific to each TRBV and TRBJ gene in first-round PCR. Each CDR3 protein gets one entry after TCRdb re-called the multiplex PCR reads with MiXCR. The table records about 35,000 distinct CDR3 sequences, less than 40% of them present only once. The sample consisted of PBMCs, taken before or after stereotactic body radiation therapy (not recorded which). Receptor source: a donor over 45 with non-small cell lung cancer.

The V and J genes are TRBV20-1 and TRBJ2-7; perhaps TRBD1 as D (6 bases). V lost 0 bases and J 4 bases, leaving 19 bases between the germline ends. The CDR3 totals 16 residues. Per the germline V gene, CDR1 is DFQATT and CDR2 is SNEGSKA (reference sequence). Here the CDR3 reads CSARDLRTVGRYEQYF. The CDR3 nucleotides read TGCAGTGCTAGAGACCTCCGGACAGTTGGAAGATACGAGCAGTACTTC.

This chain uses TRBV2 with TRBJ2-1; 8 positions agree with TRBD2. The CDR3 runs to 11 residues. Germline lookup yields CDR1 SNHLY and CDR2 FYNNEI. Trimming at V came to 8 bases and at J to 8 bases, leaving 2 bases not matched to a gene. CDR3 residues: CASSGGDEQFF. Written as DNA, the CDR3 is TGTGCCAGCTCGGGGGGGGATGAGCAGTTCTTC.

The chain links TRBV28 to TRBJ2-1, with D unclear. With 1 base removed from V and 5 bases from J, the gap between germline ends came to 12 bases. The CDR3 spans 15 residues. Germline CDR1 and CDR2: MDHEN and SYDVKM. CDR3 bases: TGTGCCAGCAGTTTATACGGGTACCGGGACAATGAGCAGTTCTTC. Protein sequence: CASSLYGYRDNEQFF.

This clonotype was found many times. The rearrangement joins TRBV5-6 to TRBJ2-2, with TRBD2 as a possible D gene (5 bases). V was clipped by 1 base and J by 1 base, with 8 bases between them. The CDR3 length is 15 residues. The germline CDR1 and CDR2 sequences are SGHDT and YYEEEE. The CDR3 sequence is CASSLLGENTGELFF. The CDR3 DNA reads as TGTGCCAGCAGCTTGTTGGGAGAGAACACCGGGGAGCTGTTTTTT.

This clonotype was seen many times. CDR3 coding DNA: TGTGCCAGCAGCGATCCCGTGCGAGAGAACACCGGGGAGCTGTTTTTT. Residues: CASSDPVRENTGELFF. The V and J genes are TRBV7-9 and TRBJ2-2; D is unresolved. Trimming cost V 5 bases and J 1 base, with 14 bases left between them. The germline V gene encodes CDR1 SEHNR and CDR2 FQNEAQ (reference sequence). The CDR3 sequence is 16 residues long.

This clonotype appeared a few times. One junction end disagrees with the germline gene, perhaps due to a read error. V and J are TRBV12-3 or TRBV12-4 and TRBJ2-2; D is uncertain. The CDR3 has 15 amino acids. The CDR3 here is CSSSGPITNTWELFF. CDR3 DNA: TGTTCCAGCTCCGGGCCGATTACGAACACCTGGGAGCTGTTTTTT.

This clonotype was observed at least ten times. The rearrangement uses TRBV3-1 and TRBJ2-1; 8 bases align to TRBD2. V lost 1 base to trimming and J lost 1 base; unmatched junction nucleotides: 0. CDR3 length equals 15 residues. Per the germline V gene, CDR1 is LGHDT and CDR2 is YNNKEL (reference sequence). The CDR3: CASSQAGGSYNEQFF. CDR3 DNA: TGTGCCAGCAGCCAAGCGGGGGGGTCCTACAATGAGCAGTTCTTC.

A note on this clonotype: Because it lacks the conserved phenylalanine or tryptophan at the end, this CDR3 is likely a read error. It is unclear where the CDR3 begins or ends on the DNA, so no DNA is shown, and the CDR3 is as TCRdb lists it. The chain has TRBV7-8 and TRBJ2-1; TRBD2, the table's D call, lacks a check against the DNA. The CDR3 contains 17 residues when both ends are counted. The germline CDR1 and CDR2 sequences are SGHVS and FQNEAQ. CDR3 loop: CASSLPLSSGRYNEKFL.

The chain uses TRBV11-2 and TRBJ2-7; maybe TRBD2 (5 bases). CDR1 and CDR2 (germline): SGHAT, FQNNGV. Trimming shortened V by 0 bases and J by 3 bases, and 9 bases separated the two germline ends. The CDR3 sequence is 14 residues long. CDR3 sequence reads: CASSLDLGDYEQYF. CDR3 nucleotides: TGTGCCAGCAGCTTAGATCTGGGAGACTACGAGCAGTACTTC.

A word on this clonotype: A read error may be the cause here, since a much bigger clone is one base away. The rearrangement joins TRBV5-6 to TRBJ2-7; D remains ambiguous. V shed 2 bases and J shed 3 bases, with 3 bases lying between them. The CDR3 extends over 11 amino acids. CDR1 and CDR2 (germline): SGHDT, YYEEEE. CDR3 sequence reads: CASSFCYEQYF. CDR3 coding DNA: TGTGCCAGCAGCTTCTGCTACGAGCAGTACTTC.

This chain joins TRBV20-1 and TRBJ2-7; D not resolved. The CDR3 runs 10 residues. CDR1 is DFQATT, CDR2 SNEGSKA, per germline (reference sequence). The V gene lost 8 bases and the J gene lost 2 bases, with 7 bases spanning the gap. The CDR3 spells CSSVAYEQYF. The CDR3 nucleotides are TGCAGTTCAGTGGCCTACGAGCAGTACTTC.